This entry lists 28 T cell receptor beta chains sequenced from one sample in a study of T cells after posttransplantation cyclophosphamide. Cyclophosphamide on days +3 and +4 followed busulfan-fludarabine conditioning and a marrow graft. The method was immunoSEQ multiplex PCR; TCRdb's version includes in-frame clones alone and lacks a portion of them. Among some 20,000 clones, roughly nine tenths were seen once, and the ten largest hold about 6.7%. Sample: PBMCs, taken after allogeneic stem cell transplant with posttransplant cyclophosphamide. These receptors were collected from a female patient aged 40-50 years who received an allogeneic stem cell transplant from a related donor, was CMV-positive, and had no GVHD. Some T cells may be transferred from the graft donor.

CDR3 sequence: CASSSRVNTGELFF. DNA of the CDR3: TGTGCCAGCAGTTCGAGGGTGAACACCGGGGAGCTGTTTTTT. The chain has TRBV27 and TRBJ2-2; TRBD2 is a possible D gene (5 bases). This CDR3 region has 14 residues. Germline CDR1 is MNHEY and CDR2 is SMNVEV (reference sequence). The ends were cut back, 4 bases at V and 1 base at J, with 7 bases in the middle.

The J gene is TRBJ2-3, the V gene TRBV9, with a tentative D call TRBD2 (6 bases). The CDR3 extends over 16 amino acids. From germline, CDR1 is SGDLS and CDR2 YYNGEE. Trimming shortened V by 0 bases and J by 2 bases, and 13 bases separated the two germline ends. As DNA, the CDR3 is TGTGCCAGCAGCGTAGAGGCGGGGACCATCACAGATACGCAGTATTTT. Translation gives CASSVEAGTITDTQYF.

This clone has a handful of counts. This chain uses TRBV6-6 with TRBJ2-1, with D possibly TRBD2 on 6 matching bases. V gave up 0 bases and J gave up 6 bases, with 6 bases separating them. The germline gives CDR1 MNHNY, CDR2 SVGAGI (reference sequence). This CDR3 contains 13 residues. The CDR3 DNA sequence: TGTGCCAGCAGTTACTCGACTAGCAATGAGCAGTTCTTC. Protein sequence: CASSYSTSNEQFF.

The rearrangement uses TRBV6-6 and TRBJ2-7, with 8 bases lining up with TRBD1. The CDR3 runs 13 residues. Losses at the gene ends were 4 bases for V and 6 bases for J; bases not matched to a gene: 5. Germline CDR1 is MNHNY and CDR2 is SVGAGI (reference sequence). The CDR3 region has the DNA TGTGCCAGCAGTTCGTTCACAGGGGGCGAGCAGTACTTC. This codes for CASSSFTGGEQYF.

The chain carries TRBV28 and TRBJ1-2; the D gene is possibly TRBD1 (5 bases). The CDR3 totals 13 residues. Germline CDR1 and CDR2: MDHEN and SYDVKM. V was trimmed by 1 base and J by 5 bases, leaving 8 bases between them. The CDR3 here is CASSLLDTYGYTF. In DNA, the CDR3 is TGTGCCAGCAGTTTATTGGACACGTATGGCTACACCTTC.

This clone was seen once. The chain combines TRBV28 with TRBJ2-5; TRBD2 might be the D (6 bases). Per germline, CDR1 MDHEN and CDR2 SYDVKM. V was pared by 3 bases and J by 1 base, with 18 bases between. The CDR3 spans 17 residues. CDR3 amino acids: CASSFREWVAVQETQYF. The CDR3 DNA follows: TGTGCCAGCAGTTTTCGTGAGTGGGTAGCGGTCCAAGAGACCCAGTACTTC.

The rearrangement links TRBV5-1 to TRBJ2-5; 8 nucleotides align to TRBD1. J was trimmed by 5 bases and V by 1 base; bases with no gene match: 10. This CDR3 comprises 16 residues. Per germline, CDR1 SGHRS and CDR2 YFSETQ. In nucleotides, the CDR3 is TGCGCCAGCAGCTTGCTTGGGGCAGGGGGCTTGGAGACCCAGTACTTC. Its translation is CASSLLGAGGLETQYF.

The V and J genes are TRBV4-3 and TRBJ2-1; 7 bases align to TRBD1. The CDR3 sequence is 15 residues long. Germline CDR1 is LGHNA and CDR2 is YSLEER. With V trimmed by 3 bases and J by 3 bases, 5 bases remained unmatched. The CDR3 nucleotides read TGCGCCAGCAGCCAGGGACAGACCCACTACAATGAGCAGTTCTTC. This codes for CASSQGQTHYNEQFF.

The V and J genes are TRBV6-5 and TRBJ2-5; tentative D call: TRBD1 (5 bases). The V end lost 2 bases, the J end lost 1 base, and 11 bases lay between the germline ends. Looked up from germline, CDR1 is MNHEY and CDR2 is SVGAGI. CDR3 size: 15 residues. The CDR3 DNA is TGTGCCAGCAGTTACACCAGGGTCCCCCAAGAGACCCAGTACTTC. As protein: CASSYTRVPQETQYF.

This clone was observed a few times. This chain joins TRBV10-3 and TRBJ1-1, with 10 bases that match TRBD1. CDR1 is ENHRY, CDR2 SYGVKD, per germline. The CDR3 is made up of 15 amino acids. With 10 bases clipped from V and 1 base from J, the junction kept 9 bases outside the gene matches. The CDR3 DNA reads TGTGCCACCCTCGGGACAGGGGCCGGGAACACTGAAGCTTTCTTT. It codes for CATLGTGAGNTEAFF.

The chain links TRBV6-5 to TRBJ1-1; perhaps TRBD1 as D (5 bases). Germline assignment: CDR1 MNHEY and CDR2 SVGAGI. This CDR3 has 14 residues. Between the trimmed V and J ends, which lost 5 bases and 0 bases, there was a span of 10 bases. The CDR3 is CASSQDRLNTEAFF. Written as DNA, the CDR3 is TGTGCCAGCAGTCAAGACAGATTGAACACTGAAGCTTTCTTT.

V and J are TRBV29-1 and TRBJ2-7; maybe TRBD1 (5 bases). The germline V and J ends were trimmed by 5 bases and 1 base, with 9 bases remaining between them. Germline V gene lookup returns CDR1 SQVTM and CDR2 ANQGSEA. The length of the CDR3 is 12 residues. The CDR3 DNA is TGCAGCGTTAGGGGCAGTTCCTACGAGCAGTACTTC. This translates into CSVRGSSYEQYF.

This chain uses TRBV11-2 with TRBJ2-7; 13 nucleotides match TRBD2. J gave up 3 bases and V 0 bases, and 2 bases lay outside the gene matches. This CDR3 is built from 16 residues. Germline loops: CDR1 SGHAT, CDR2 FQNNGV. The DNA for the CDR3 is TGTGCCAGCAGCTTAGATCGGACTAGCGGGAGCTACGAGCAGTACTTC. Translation: CASSLDRTSGSYEQYF.

This chain links TRBV28 with TRBJ1-3; tentatively, D is TRBD1 (5 bases). Trimming pared 3 bases from V and 0 bases from J, leaving 12 bases between. The CDR3 has 16 residues. Germline loops: CDR1 MDHEN, CDR2 SYDVKM. The CDR3: CASSFGWRGSGNTIYF. Written as DNA, the CDR3 is TGTGCCAGCAGTTTTGGGTGGAGGGGCTCTGGAAACACCATATATTTT.

V gene TRBV28 combines with J gene TRBJ2-7; the D gene is possibly TRBD1 (6 bases). CDR1 MDHEN and CDR2 SYDVKM come from the germline V gene. The CDR3 runs to 14 residues. V was clipped by 10 bases and J by 2 bases, with 18 bases between them. CDR3 loop: CATSSQGPTYEQYF. CDR3 nucleotides: TGTGCCACATCCTCACAGGGACCGACCTACGAGCAGTACTTC.

The chain joins TRBV30 to TRBJ1-2, with 7 bases identical to TRBD1. Trimming removed 2 bases from V and 6 bases from J; junction bases left unmatched: 18. This CDR3 has 17 amino acids. Per the germline V gene, CDR1 is GTSNPN and CDR2 is SVGIG (reference sequence). CDR3 protein: CAWSTLTLDRAINGYTF. The CDR3 DNA reads as TGTGCCTGGAGTACCCTCACGCTCGACAGGGCGATAAATGGCTACACCTTC.

This chain uses TRBV27 with TRBJ1-2; 10 bases are a match to TRBD1. This CDR3 contains 12 residues. Trimming cost V 7 bases and J 8 bases; bases outside gene matches: 4. The germline V gene has CDR1 MNHEY and CDR2 SMNVEV (reference sequence). The CDR3 nucleotides read TGTGCCAGCATCGACAGGGGGCTCGGCTACACCTTC. This translates into CASIDRGLGYTF.

The V call is TRBV11-2, the J call TRBJ2-1, with 10 bases aligning to TRBD2. The CDR3 spans 15 residues. V was pared by 5 bases and J by 2 bases, with 3 bases of the junction left unmatched. Germline CDR1 SGHAT, CDR2 FQNNGV. The chain's CDR3 is CASSLAGDPYNEQFF. The CDR3 DNA follows: TGTGCCAGCAGCCTAGCGGGAGACCCCTACAATGAGCAGTTCTTC.

This clone is a singleton in its sample. The chain has TRBV25-1 and TRBJ1-2; D is ambiguous. Germline lookup yields CDR1 MGHDK and CDR2 SYGVNS. The CDR3 is 13 residues long. V was cut by 4 bases and J by 7 bases, with 13 bases left in between. In nucleotides, the CDR3 is TGTGCCAGCAGTGTAATTCACCACTCTGGCTACACCTTC. The encoded protein is CASSVIHHSGYTF.

The rearrangement uses TRBV29-1 and TRBJ1-1, with D uncertain. CDR1 and CDR2 from the germline V gene are SQVTM and ANQGSEA. The ends were cut back, 5 bases at V and 1 base at J, with 8 bases in the middle. This CDR3 comprises 12 residues. DNA of the CDR3: TGCAGCGTTTCCGACTGGAACACTGAAGCTTTCTTT. Protein sequence: CSVSDWNTEAFF.

J is TRBJ2-1 and V is TRBV18; 11 bases fit TRBD1. J gave up 7 bases and V 4 bases, and 3 bases lay outside the gene matches. The CDR3 extends over 14 amino acids. Germline CDR1 is KGHSH and CDR2 is LQKENI. The CDR3 loop reads CASSRDRGGNEQFF. CDR3 DNA sequence: TGTGCCAGCTCACGGGACAGGGGGGGAAATGAGCAGTTCTTC.

V is TRBV10-3 and J is TRBJ2-1; no clear D gene. Germline loops: CDR1 ENHRY, CDR2 SYGVKD. The CDR3 has 15 amino acids. Trimming took off 11 bases at V and 2 bases at J, with 19 bases between the two ends. Here the CDR3 DNA reads TGTGCCGTCAAGGCAGACTCGATTGCCTACAATGAGCAGTTCTTC. It is translated as CAVKADSIAYNEQFF.

This chain connects TRBV18 to TRBJ2-4; 12 bases agree with TRBD1. The CDR3 runs to 15 residues. The V gene's germline CDR1 is KGHSH and CDR2 LQKENI. Trimming at V came to 5 bases and at J to 10 bases, leaving 9 bases not matched to a gene. DNA of the CDR3: TGTGCCAGCTCATCCGGGACAGGGGGCGTTTTAATTCAGTACTTC. Amino acids: CASSSGTGGVLIQYF. Filled out from reference TRBV18 and TRBJ2-4, the complete variable domain reads NAGVMQNPRHLVRRRGQEARLRCSPMKGHSHVYWYRQLPEEGLKFMVYLQKENIIDESGMPKERFSAEFPKEGPSILRIQQVVRGDSAAYFCASSSGTGGVLIQYFGAGTRLSVL.

The gene calls are TRBV7-2 and TRBJ2-6; D is ambiguous. Trimming left V 0 bases short and J 0 bases short, with 6 bases between. The CDR3 spans 16 residues. Per the germline V gene, CDR1 is SGHTA and CDR2 is FQGNSA. As DNA, the CDR3 is TGTGCCAGCAGCTTAGCGGCTTCCTCTGGGGCCAACGTCCTGACTTTC. This sequence encodes CASSLAASSGANVLTF.

The rearrangement uses TRBV5-1 and TRBJ2-7; unclear D gene. The germline V and J ends were trimmed by 5 bases and 3 bases, with 18 bases remaining between them. Germline V gene sequence: CDR1 SGHRS, CDR2 YFSETQ. CDR3 size: 15 residues. CDR3 DNA sequence: TGCGCCAGCAGACTTGAAACGGAGCGAATCTACGAGCAGTACTTC. Its translation is CASRLETERIYEQYF.

The chain employs TRBV27 and TRBJ2-2; 13 nucleotides line up with TRBD2. The J segment lost 7 bases and the V segment lost 0 bases, leaving 8 bases of the junction unmatched. CDR1 is MNHEY and CDR2 is SMNVEV in the germline V gene (reference sequence). There are 18 residues in the CDR3. The chain's CDR3 is CASSLSRGLAGKGGELFF. The CDR3, as DNA: TGTGCCAGCAGTTTATCGAGGGGACTAGCGGGAAAGGGCGGGGAGCTGTTTTTT.

The chain has TRBV5-4 and TRBJ2-7, with a possible D match to TRBD1 (6 bases). Trimming shortened V by 6 bases and J by 3 bases, and 22 bases separated the two germline ends. The CDR3 is made up of 16 amino acids. Germline CDR1 and CDR2: SGHNT and YYREEE (reference sequence). The CDR3 loop is CASTYFGTQYGYEQYF. CDR3 nucleotides: TGTGCCAGCACCTATTTCGGGACACAGTACGGCTACGAGCAGTACTTC.

The chain employs TRBV5-1 and TRBJ2-3; tentatively, D is TRBD1 (7 bases). The CDR3 has 16 residues. The V gene's germline CDR1 is SGHRS and CDR2 YFSETQ. Trimming removed 3 bases from V and 11 bases from J, with 25 bases in between. The CDR3 region has the DNA TGCGCCAGCAGCTGGAGGGGACAGCCCACCGTAATGAGGCAGTATTTT. It translates to CASSWRGQPTVMRQYF.